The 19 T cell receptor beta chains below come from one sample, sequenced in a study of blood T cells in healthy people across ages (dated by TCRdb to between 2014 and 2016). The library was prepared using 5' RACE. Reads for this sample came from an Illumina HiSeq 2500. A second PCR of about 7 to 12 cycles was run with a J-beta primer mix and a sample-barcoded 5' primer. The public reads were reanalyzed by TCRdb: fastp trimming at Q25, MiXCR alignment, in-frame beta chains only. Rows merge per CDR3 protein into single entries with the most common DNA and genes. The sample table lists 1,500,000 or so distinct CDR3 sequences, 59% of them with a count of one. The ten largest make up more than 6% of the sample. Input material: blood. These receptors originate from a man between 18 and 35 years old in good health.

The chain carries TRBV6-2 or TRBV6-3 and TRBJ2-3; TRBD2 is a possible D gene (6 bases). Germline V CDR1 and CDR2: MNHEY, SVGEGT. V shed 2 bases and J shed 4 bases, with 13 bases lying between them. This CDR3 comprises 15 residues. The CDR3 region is CASSYVVAAADTQYF. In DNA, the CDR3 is TGTGCCAGCAGTTACGTGGTAGCGGCGGCAGATACGCAGTATTTT.

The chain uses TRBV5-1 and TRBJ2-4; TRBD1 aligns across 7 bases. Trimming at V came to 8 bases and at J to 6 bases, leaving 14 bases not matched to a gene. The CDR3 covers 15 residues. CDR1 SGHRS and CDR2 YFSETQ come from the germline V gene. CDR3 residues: CARIPTPRDRNIQYF. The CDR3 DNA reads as TGCGCCAGAATACCAACCCCAAGGGACAGAAACATTCAGTACTTC.

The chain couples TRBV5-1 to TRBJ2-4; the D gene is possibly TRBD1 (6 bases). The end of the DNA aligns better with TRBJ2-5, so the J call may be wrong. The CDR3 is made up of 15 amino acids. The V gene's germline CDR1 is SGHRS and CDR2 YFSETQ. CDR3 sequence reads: CASSLEDSSQETQYF. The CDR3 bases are TGCGCCAGCAGCTTGGAGGACAGTTCGCAAGAGACCCAGTACTTC.

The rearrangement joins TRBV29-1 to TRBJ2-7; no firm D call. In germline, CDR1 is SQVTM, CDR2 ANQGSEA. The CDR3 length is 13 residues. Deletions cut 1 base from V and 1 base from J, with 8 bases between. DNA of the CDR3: TGCAGCGTTGAAGGGCCCAGGTCCTACGAGCAGTACTTC. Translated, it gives CSVEGPRSYEQYF.

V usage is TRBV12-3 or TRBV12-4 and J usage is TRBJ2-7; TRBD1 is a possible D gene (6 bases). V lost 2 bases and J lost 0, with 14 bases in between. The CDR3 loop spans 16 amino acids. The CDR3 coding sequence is TGTGCCAGCAGTTTAAATGGCGGACAGAGCTCCTACGAGCAGTACTTC. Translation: CASSLNGGQSSYEQYF.

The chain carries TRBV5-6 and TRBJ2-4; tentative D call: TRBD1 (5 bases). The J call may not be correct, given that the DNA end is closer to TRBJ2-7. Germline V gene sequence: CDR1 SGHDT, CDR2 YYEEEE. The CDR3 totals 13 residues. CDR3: CASSRTNGVEQYF. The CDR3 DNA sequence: TGTGCCAGCAGCCGGACAAATGGAGTCGAGCAGTACTTC.

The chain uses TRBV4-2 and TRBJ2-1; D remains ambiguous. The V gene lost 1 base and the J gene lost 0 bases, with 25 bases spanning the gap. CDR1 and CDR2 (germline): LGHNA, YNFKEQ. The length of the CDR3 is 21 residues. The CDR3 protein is CASSQAVTLTLPISSYNEQFF. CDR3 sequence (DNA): TGTGCCAGCAGCCAAGCTGTGACTTTGACCCTCCCGATCAGCTCCTACAATGAGCAGTTCTTC.

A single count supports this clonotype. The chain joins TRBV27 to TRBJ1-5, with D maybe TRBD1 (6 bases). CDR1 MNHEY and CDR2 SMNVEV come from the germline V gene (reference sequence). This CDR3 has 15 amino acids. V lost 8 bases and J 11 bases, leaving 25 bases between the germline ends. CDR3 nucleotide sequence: TGTGCCAGCTCCCCCGTAGGGGGGCCCCTGATGGCCCAGCATTTT. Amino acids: CASSPVGGPLMAQHF.

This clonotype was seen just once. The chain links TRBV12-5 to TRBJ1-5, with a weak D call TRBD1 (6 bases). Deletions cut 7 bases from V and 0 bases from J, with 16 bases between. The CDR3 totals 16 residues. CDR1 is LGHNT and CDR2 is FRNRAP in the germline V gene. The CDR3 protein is CASAGGQDHSNQPQHF. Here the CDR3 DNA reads TGTGCTAGTGCTGGGGGGCAGGATCATAGCAATCAGCCCCAGCATTTT.

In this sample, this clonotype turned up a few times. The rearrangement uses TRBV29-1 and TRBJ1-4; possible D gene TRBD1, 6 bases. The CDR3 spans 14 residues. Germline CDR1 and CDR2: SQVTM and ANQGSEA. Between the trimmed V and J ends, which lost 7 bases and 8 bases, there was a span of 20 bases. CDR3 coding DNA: TGCAGCGCTAAAGCGTTTTCCGGACAGGAAAAACTGTTTTTT. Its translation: CSAKAFSGQEKLFF.

The CDR3 coding sequence is TGCGCCAGCAGCTTGGACAGAGCATTTACCTACGAGCAGTACTTC. Its protein product is CASSLDRAFTYEQYF. The chain has TRBV5-1 and TRBJ2-7; D remains ambiguous. Germline CDR1 is SGHRS and CDR2 is YFSETQ. V gave up 0 bases and J gave up 2 bases, with 12 bases separating them. CDR3 size: 15 residues. Full variable domain (outside the CDR3, taken from reference TRBV5-1 and TRBJ2-7): KAGVTQTPRYLIKTRGQQVTLSCSPISGHRSVSWYQQTPGQGLQFLFEYFSETQRNKGNFPGRFSGRQFSNSRSEMNVSTLELGDSALYLCASSLDRAFTYEQYFGPGTRLTVT.

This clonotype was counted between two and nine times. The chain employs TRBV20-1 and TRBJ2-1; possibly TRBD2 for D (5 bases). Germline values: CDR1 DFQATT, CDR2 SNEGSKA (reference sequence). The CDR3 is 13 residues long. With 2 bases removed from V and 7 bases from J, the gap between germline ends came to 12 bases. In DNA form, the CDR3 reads TGCAGTGCTAGAACCTGGACTGCTAATGAGCAGTTCTTC. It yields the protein CSARTWTANEQFF.

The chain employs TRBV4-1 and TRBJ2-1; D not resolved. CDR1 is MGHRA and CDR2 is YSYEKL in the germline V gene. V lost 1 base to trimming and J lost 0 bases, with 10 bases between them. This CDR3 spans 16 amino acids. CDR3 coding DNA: TGCGCCAGCAGCCAAGCGGTCCATAGCTCCTACAATGAGCAGTTCTTC. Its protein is CASSQAVHSSYNEQFF.

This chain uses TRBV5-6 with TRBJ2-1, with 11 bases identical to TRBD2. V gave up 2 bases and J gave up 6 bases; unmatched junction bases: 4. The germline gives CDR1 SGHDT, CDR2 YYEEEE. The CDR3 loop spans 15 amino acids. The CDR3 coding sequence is TGTGCCAGCAGCTTTGGTAGCGGGGGGGCCAATGAGCAGTTCTTC. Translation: CASSFGSGGANEQFF.

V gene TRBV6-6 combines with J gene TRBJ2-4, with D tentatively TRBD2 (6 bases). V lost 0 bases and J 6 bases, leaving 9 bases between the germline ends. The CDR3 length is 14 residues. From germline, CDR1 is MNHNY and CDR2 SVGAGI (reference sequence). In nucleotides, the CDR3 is TGTGCCAGCAGTTACTCAGTGACTAGAAACATTCAGTACTTC. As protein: CASSYSVTRNIQYF.

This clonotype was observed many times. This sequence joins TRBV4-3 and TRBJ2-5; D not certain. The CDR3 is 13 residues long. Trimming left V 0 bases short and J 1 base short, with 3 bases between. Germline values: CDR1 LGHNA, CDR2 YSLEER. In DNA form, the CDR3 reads TGCGCCAGCAGCCAAGACTTCCAAGAGACCCAGTACTTC. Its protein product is CASSQDFQETQYF.

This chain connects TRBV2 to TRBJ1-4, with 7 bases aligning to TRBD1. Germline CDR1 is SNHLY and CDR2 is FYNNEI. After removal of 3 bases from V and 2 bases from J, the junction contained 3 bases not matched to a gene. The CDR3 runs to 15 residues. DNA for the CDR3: TGTGCCAGCAGTGACGGGACAGTGACTAATGAAAAACTGTTTTTT. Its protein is CASSDGTVTNEKLFF.

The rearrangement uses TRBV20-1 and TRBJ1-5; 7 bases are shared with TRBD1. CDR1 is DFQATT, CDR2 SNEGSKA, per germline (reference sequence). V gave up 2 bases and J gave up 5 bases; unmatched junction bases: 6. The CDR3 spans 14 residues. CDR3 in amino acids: CSARTPGGHQPQHF. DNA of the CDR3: TGCAGTGCTAGAACCCCAGGGGGTCATCAGCCCCAGCATTTT.

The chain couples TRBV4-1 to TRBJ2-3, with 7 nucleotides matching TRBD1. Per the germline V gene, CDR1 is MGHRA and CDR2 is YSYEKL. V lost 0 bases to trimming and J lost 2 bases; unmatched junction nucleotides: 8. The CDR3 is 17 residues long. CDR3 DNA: TGCGCCAGCAGCCAAGATCGCAGGGACAGACCCACAGATACGCAGTATTTT. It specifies CASSQDRRDRPTDTQYF.